One sample yielded the 31 T cell receptor beta chains listed below, sequenced in a study of blood T cell repertoires in COVID-19. Data came from immunoSEQ multiplex PCR; TCRdb stores just in-frame clones and leaves some out. The sample contains roughly 320,000 clones, over 75% of which appear only once. Sequenced input: peripheral blood. These receptors came from a human donor in a cohort sampled during active COVID-19.

This clone was recorded a few times. This sequence joins TRBV6-5 and TRBJ1-1, with D possibly TRBD1 on 5 matching bases. V lost 5 bases and J lost 5, with 18 bases in between. The CDR3 is made up of 15 amino acids. CDR1 MNHEY and CDR2 SVGAGI come from the germline V gene. CDR3 nucleotides: TGTGCCAGCAGTCCCGGGGGGGGAAGGCCGACTGAAGCTTTCTTT. Translation gives CASSPGGGRPTEAFF.

A remark on this clone: This sample includes further DNA sequences coding for the same CDR3. The CDR3 loop reads CASSLGLAGDTQYF. The CDR3 region has the DNA TGTGCCAGCAGCTTGGGACTAGCGGGTGATACGCAGTATTTT. This chain links TRBV7-3 with TRBJ2-3; 12 bases are shared with TRBD2. CDR3 length: 14 amino acids. The germline V gene has CDR1 SGHTA and CDR2 FQGTGA. J lost 6 bases, V lost 3 bases, and 1 base had no gene match.

The chain links TRBV6-5 to TRBJ2-7; 8 bases are a match to TRBD2. CDR1 and CDR2 from the germline V gene are MNHEY and SVGAGI. The J segment lost 2 bases and the V segment lost 6 bases, leaving 3 bases of the junction unmatched. The CDR3 is made up of 13 amino acids. CDR3 protein: CASRRGDPYEQYF. In nucleotides, the CDR3 is TGTGCCAGCAGGCGGGGGGACCCCTACGAGCAGTACTTC.

V is TRBV7-8 and J is TRBJ1-1, with TRBD1 as a possible D gene (6 bases). This CDR3 has 13 amino acids. CDR1 is SGHVS and CDR2 is FQNEAQ in the germline V gene. Trimming removed 5 bases at V and 1 base at J, with 8 bases between. CDR3 sequence (DNA): TGTGCCAGCAGCGTGGACAGGAACACTGAAGCTTTCTTT. Its translation: CASSVDRNTEAFF.

V gene TRBV28 combines with J gene TRBJ1-5, with 7 bases aligning to TRBD1. The germline V gene has CDR1 MDHEN and CDR2 SYDVKM. The V and J ends lost 5 bases and 3 bases, in that order; junction bases with no gene match: 13. CDR3 length equals 17 residues. CDR3 sequence reads: CASSRQIADRSNQPQHF. CDR3 bases: TGTGCCAGCAGTCGACAAATCGCGGACAGGTCCAATCAGCCCCAGCATTTT.

As DNA, the CDR3 is TGTGCCAGCAGTGAATTGGGGACAGGGGCCTATGGCTACACCTTC. It specifies CASSELGTGAYGYTF. This chain uses TRBV6-1 with TRBJ1-2; 10 nucleotides match TRBD1. CDR1 MNHNS and CDR2 SASEGT come from the germline V gene. With V trimmed by 2 bases and J by 4 bases, 4 bases remained unmatched. The CDR3 covers 15 residues.

In DNA form, the CDR3 reads TGTGCCAGTAGTATCGGGGCAGCGGGAGGCTACACCTTC. Its translation: CASSIGAAGGYTF. This chain links TRBV19 with TRBJ1-2, with a possible D match to TRBD1 (5 bases). The CDR3 contains 13 residues. With 3 bases removed from V and 8 bases from J, the gap between germline ends came to 13 bases. Germline assignment: CDR1 LNHDA and CDR2 SQIVND (reference sequence).

This chain uses TRBV5-4 with TRBJ1-1, with D perhaps matching TRBD1 (5 bases). The V gene's germline CDR1 is SGHNT and CDR2 YYREEE (reference sequence). Trimming pared 4 bases from V and 4 bases from J, leaving 14 bases between. This CDR3 spans 14 amino acids. The CDR3 nucleotides read TGTGCCAGCAGCCCTTGGGGGGGGTCCACTGAAGCTTTCTTT. The encoded protein is CASSPWGGSTEAFF.

The gene calls are TRBV7-9 and TRBJ1-4; 10 nucleotides match TRBD1. The CDR3 is 14 amino acids. Looked up from germline, CDR1 is SEHNR and CDR2 is FQNEAQ (reference sequence). The junction had 2 bases not matched to a gene; V was cut back by 4 bases and J by 6 bases. CDR3 coding DNA: TGTGCCAGCAGCTCGGGACAGGGGTATGAAAAACTGTTTTTT. It is translated as CASSSGQGYEKLFF.

CDR3 sequence reads: CASSSYPEGVKSYGYTF. The CDR3 region has the DNA TGTGCCAGCAGCTCGTACCCCGAGGGGGTCAAAAGTTATGGCTACACCTTC. V gene TRBV7-9 combines with J gene TRBJ1-2; possible D gene TRBD1, 6 bases. The CDR3 extends over 17 amino acids. Trimming cost V 4 bases and J 5 bases, with 23 bases left between them. Germline CDR1 is SEHNR and CDR2 is FQNEAQ (reference sequence).

The chain uses TRBV2 and TRBJ1-4, with 7 bases matching TRBD1. Germline-derived CDR1 and CDR2 are SNHLY and FYNNEI. V dropped 7 bases and J dropped 2; count of bases not matched to a gene: 1. The CDR3 consists of 13 residues. The CDR3 DNA follows: TGTGCCAGCAAGGGACAGACTAATGAAAAACTGTTTTTT. It codes for CASKGQTNEKLFF.

V is TRBV6-5 and J is TRBJ1-2; TRBD1 might be the D (5 bases). The germline CDR1 and CDR2 sequences are MNHEY and SVGAGI. With 10 bases removed from V and 4 bases from J, the gap between germline ends came to 19 bases. The length of the CDR3 is 14 residues. The CDR3 here is CAISSGPLGYGYTF. CDR3 DNA: TGTGCCATCTCTTCAGGGCCGTTGGGCTATGGCTACACCTTC.

The table lists this clone with a count of one. V is TRBV5-1 and J is TRBJ1-2; 7 nucleotides match TRBD1. The CDR3 sequence is 13 residues long. V was pared by 4 bases and J by 5 bases, with 5 bases of the junction left unmatched. Per germline, CDR1 SGHRS and CDR2 YFSETQ. CDR3 in amino acids: CASSPDREYGYTF. CDR3 nucleotides: TGCGCCAGCAGCCCAGACAGGGAGTATGGCTACACCTTC.

V gene TRBV23-1 combines with J gene TRBJ1-3; D possibly corresponds to TRBD1 (5 bases). TRBV23-1 is treated as an ORF (open reading frame) with a function not yet certain. The CDR3 consists of 16 residues. V lost 5 bases and J 6 bases, leaving 20 bases between the germline ends. Written as DNA, the CDR3 is TGCGCCAGCAGTAGATGGGCCGGACACGCGAAAAACACCATATATTTT. This gives the protein CASSRWAGHAKNTIYF.

CDR3 in amino acids: CASSSNHKRGATYEQYF. The CDR3 DNA sequence: TGTGCCAGCAGCTCAAACCACAAGCGGGGGGCAACCTACGAGCAGTACTTC. The rearrangement joins TRBV5-6 to TRBJ2-7; 9 bases agree with TRBD2. This CDR3 spans 17 amino acids. J lost 2 bases, V lost 3 bases, and 12 bases had no gene match. Germline V lookup: CDR1 SGHDT, CDR2 YYEEEE. Filled out from reference TRBV5-6 and TRBJ2-7, the complete variable domain reads DAGVTQSPTHLIKTRGQQVTLRCSPKSGHDTVSWYQQALGQGPQFIFQYYEEEERQRGNFPDRFSGHQFPNYSSELNVNALLLGDSALYLCASSSNHKRGATYEQYFGPGTRLTVT.

The chain employs TRBV3-1 (or the pseudogene TRBV3-2) and TRBJ2-7, with D tentatively TRBD2 (6 bases). Trimming removed 3 bases at V and 0 bases at J, with 15 bases between. This CDR3 is 16 amino acids long. Per germline, CDR1 LGHDT and CDR2 YNNKEL (reference sequence). CDR3 protein: CASSHAPGTSSYEQYF. CDR3 coding DNA: TGTGCCAGCAGCCACGCCCCCGGGACTTCCTCCTACGAGCAGTACTTC.

The chain uses TRBV4-1 and TRBJ2-5; D remains ambiguous. The ends were cut back, 1 base at V and 5 bases at J, with 8 bases in the middle. Germline V lookup: CDR1 MGHRA, CDR2 YSYEKL. The CDR3 runs to 13 residues. The CDR3 here is CASSQVSTETQYF. Written as DNA, the CDR3 is TGCGCCAGCAGCCAAGTGAGTACCGAGACCCAGTACTTC.

This chain uses TRBV24-1 with TRBJ2-1, with 11 bases lining up with TRBD2. The germline CDR1 and CDR2 sequences are KGHDR and SFDVKD. This CDR3 region has 17 residues. Trimming removed 0 bases from V and 2 bases from J; junction bases left unmatched: 2. The CDR3 loop reads CATSDLDSGGAYNEQFF. For the CDR3, the DNA is TGTGCCACCAGTGATTTGGATAGCGGGGGGGCCTACAATGAGCAGTTCTTC.

Written as DNA, the CDR3 is TGTGCCAGCAGCCAAGTGGGGGGAAGGGATAATTCACCCCTCCACTTT. Amino acid sequence: CASSQVGGRDNSPLHF. The V gene is TRBV3-1 (or the pseudogene TRBV3-2), the J gene TRBJ1-6, with D possibly TRBD1 on 5 matching bases. Germline values: CDR1 LGHDT, CDR2 YNNKEL (reference sequence). CDR3 length equals 16 residues. The V gene lost 1 base and the J gene lost 5 bases, with 12 bases spanning the gap.

V gene TRBV29-1 combines with J gene TRBJ1-2, with TRBD1 identical over 8 bases. The CDR3 runs 13 residues. The ends lost 4 bases at V and 8 bases at J; junction bases unmatched: 9. Germline CDR1 is SQVTM and CDR2 is ANQGSEA. The DNA of the CDR3 is TGCAGCGTTGTCTCAGGGGGCAAAGGGGGCTACACCTTC. This encodes CSVVSGGKGGYTF.

This chain uses TRBV24-1 with TRBJ2-2; 9 bases are a match to TRBD1. The germline gives CDR1 KGHDR, CDR2 SFDVKD. The CDR3 is made up of 14 amino acids. Trimming cost V 10 bases and J 2 bases; bases outside gene matches: 4. CDR3 amino acids: CATMGQGNTGELFF. The CDR3 DNA follows: TGTGCCACAATGGGACAGGGAAACACCGGGGAGCTGTTTTTT.

The J gene is TRBJ2-7, the V gene TRBV9, with 7 bases lining up with TRBD2. V lost 2 bases, J lost 4 bases, and 9 bases stayed unmatched. CDR3 length: 15 residues. The germline V gene encodes CDR1 SGDLS and CDR2 YYNGEE. In DNA form, the CDR3 reads TGTGCCAGCAGCGTCGGCGGGACTAACCTTTACGAGCAGTACTTC. It codes for CASSVGGTNLYEQYF.

This chain links TRBV5-1 with TRBJ2-3, with 8 bases fitting TRBD2. The ends lost 2 bases at V and 0 bases at J; junction bases unmatched: 5. Per germline, CDR1 SGHRS and CDR2 YFSETQ. The CDR3 extends over 16 amino acids. In DNA form, the CDR3 reads TGCGCCAGCAGCTTATCGGGGGGGCGGAGCACAGATACGCAGTATTTT. It specifies CASSLSGGRSTDTQYF.

The chain links TRBV5-8 to TRBJ2-7; 9 nucleotides line up with TRBD1. V shed 3 bases, J shed 6 bases, and the junction held 10 bases outside the gene matches. Per the germline V gene, CDR1 is SGHTS and CDR2 is YDEGEE. The CDR3 covers 15 residues. The CDR3 region has the DNA TGTGCCAGCAGCTCCCGGGACAGGGAGATCCCCGAGCAGTACTTC. Translation: CASSSRDREIPEQYF.

The rearrangement uses TRBV4-1 and TRBJ1-5; TRBD1 might be the D (6 bases). Germline CDR1 reads MGHRA; CDR2 reads YSYEKL. This CDR3 is built from 18 residues. V was clipped by 2 bases and J by 0 bases, with 17 bases between them. The CDR3 bases are TGCGCCAGCAGCCAAAAGTGGGCCGGACAGATTAGCAATCAGCCCCAGCATTTT. This sequence encodes CASSQKWAGQISNQPQHF.

This chain joins TRBV7-9 and TRBJ2-7, with 9 bases identical to TRBD2. The CDR3 spans 16 residues. J lost 3 bases, V lost 5 bases, and 11 bases had no gene match. The germline CDR1 and CDR2 sequences are SEHNR and FQNEAQ (reference sequence). The CDR3 sequence is CASSPGLGGGGYEQYF. CDR3 nucleotide sequence: TGTGCCAGCAGCCCCGGACTCGGCGGGGGGGGCTACGAGCAGTACTTC.

The rearrangement links TRBV2 to TRBJ1-3; D gene unclear. Germline CDR1 SNHLY, CDR2 FYNNEI. The CDR3 runs to 11 residues. Trimming cost V 5 bases and J 6 bases, with 5 bases left between them. The CDR3 DNA follows: TGTGCCAGCAGTTCAGAAAACACCATATATTTT. This encodes CASSSENTIYF. The full variable domain, with the rest looked up from reference TRBV2 and TRBJ1-3, is EPEVTQTPSHQVTQMGQEVILRCVPISNHLYFYWYRQILGQKVEFLVSFYNNEISEKSEIFDDQFSVERPDGSNFTLKIRSTKLEDSAMYFCASSSENTIYFGEGSWLTVV.

J is TRBJ2-1 and V is TRBV18; perhaps TRBD2 as D (5 bases). The CDR3 covers 13 residues. CDR1 and CDR2 (germline): KGHSH, LQKENI. V was pared by 1 base and J by 7 bases, with 8 bases between. CDR3 coding DNA: TGTGCCAGCTCACCACGCGGGTTGAATGAGCAGTTCTTC. Residues: CASSPRGLNEQFF.

The chain carries TRBV7-9 and TRBJ1-4, with 8 bases fitting TRBD1. The CDR3 loop spans 16 amino acids. Trimming cost V 5 bases and J 4 bases; bases outside gene matches: 9. CDR1 is SEHNR, CDR2 FQNEAQ, per germline (reference sequence). CDR3: CASSQGQGFGNEKLFF. The CDR3 DNA sequence: TGTGCCAGCAGCCAAGGACAGGGATTCGGTAATGAAAAACTGTTTTTT.

CDR3 DNA sequence: TGTGCCAGCAGCCTCGGGGTGACGAATGGCTACACCTTC. Amino acid sequence: CASSLGVTNGYTF. This sequence joins TRBV5-6 and TRBJ1-2, with D hard to call. The germline V and J ends were trimmed by 4 bases and 6 bases, with 13 bases remaining between them. From germline, CDR1 is SGHDT and CDR2 YYEEEE. The CDR3 consists of 13 residues.

The rearrangement uses TRBV7-2 and TRBJ2-5; 14 nucleotides align to TRBD2. This CDR3 has 15 residues. Trimming at V came to 4 bases and at J to 4 bases, leaving 2 bases not matched to a gene. Germline CDR1 SGHTA, CDR2 FQGNSA. Here the CDR3 reads CASSSTSGGAETQYF. CDR3 bases: TGTGCCAGCAGCTCGACTAGCGGGGGGGCAGAGACCCAGTACTTC.